This record covers a single TCR beta chain. The same CDR3 arises from other DNA sequences in this sample as well. TCRdb's table, derived via immunoSEQ multiplex PCR, lists solely in-frame clones and lacks some. The sample lists around 700,000 clones, approximately 90% occurring once. The sample originates from a study of blood T cell repertoires in COVID-19. CDR1 and CDR2 from the germline V gene are SGDLS and YYNGEE. The CDR3 runs to 13 residues. Trimming shortened V by 2 bases and J by 0 bases, and 5 bases separated the two germline ends. Sequencing was carried out using peripheral blood. V and J are TRBV9 and TRBJ1-1; D unclear. The source of this sequence is a woman younger than 35 with acute or convalescent COVID-19. CDR3 loop: CASSVGMNTEAFF. CDR3 nucleotide sequence: TGTGCCAGCAGCGTCGGTATGAACACTGAAGCTTTCTTT.